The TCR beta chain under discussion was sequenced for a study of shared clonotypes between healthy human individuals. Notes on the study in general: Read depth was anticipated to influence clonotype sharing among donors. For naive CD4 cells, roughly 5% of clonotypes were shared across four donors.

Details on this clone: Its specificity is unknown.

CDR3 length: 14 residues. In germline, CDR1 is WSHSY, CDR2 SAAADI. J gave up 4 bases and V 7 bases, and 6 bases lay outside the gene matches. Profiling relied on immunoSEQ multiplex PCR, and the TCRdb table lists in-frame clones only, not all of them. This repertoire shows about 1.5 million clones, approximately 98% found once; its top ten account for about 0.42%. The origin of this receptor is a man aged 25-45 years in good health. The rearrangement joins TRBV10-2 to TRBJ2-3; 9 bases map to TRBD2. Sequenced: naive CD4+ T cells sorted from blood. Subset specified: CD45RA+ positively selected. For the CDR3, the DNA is TGCGCCAGCAACGCGGGAGGGCCGGCAGATACGCAGTATTTT. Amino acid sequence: CASNAGGPADTQYF.